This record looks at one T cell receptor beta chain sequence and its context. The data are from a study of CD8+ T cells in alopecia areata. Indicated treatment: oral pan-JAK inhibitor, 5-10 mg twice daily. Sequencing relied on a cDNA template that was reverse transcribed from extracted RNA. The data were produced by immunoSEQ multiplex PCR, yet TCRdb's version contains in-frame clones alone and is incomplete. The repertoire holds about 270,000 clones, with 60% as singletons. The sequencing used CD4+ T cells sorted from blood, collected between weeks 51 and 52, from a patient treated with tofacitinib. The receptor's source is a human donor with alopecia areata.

The CDR3 is CAWRRHSLEQYF. The CDR3 bases are TGTGCCTGGAGGAGGCACTCCCTCGAGCAGTACTTC. The V and J genes are TRBV30 and TRBJ2-7; no clear D. CDR1 GTSNPN and CDR2 SVGIG come from the germline V gene (reference sequence). This CDR3 region has 12 residues. V shed 3 bases and J shed 6 bases, with 12 bases lying between them.